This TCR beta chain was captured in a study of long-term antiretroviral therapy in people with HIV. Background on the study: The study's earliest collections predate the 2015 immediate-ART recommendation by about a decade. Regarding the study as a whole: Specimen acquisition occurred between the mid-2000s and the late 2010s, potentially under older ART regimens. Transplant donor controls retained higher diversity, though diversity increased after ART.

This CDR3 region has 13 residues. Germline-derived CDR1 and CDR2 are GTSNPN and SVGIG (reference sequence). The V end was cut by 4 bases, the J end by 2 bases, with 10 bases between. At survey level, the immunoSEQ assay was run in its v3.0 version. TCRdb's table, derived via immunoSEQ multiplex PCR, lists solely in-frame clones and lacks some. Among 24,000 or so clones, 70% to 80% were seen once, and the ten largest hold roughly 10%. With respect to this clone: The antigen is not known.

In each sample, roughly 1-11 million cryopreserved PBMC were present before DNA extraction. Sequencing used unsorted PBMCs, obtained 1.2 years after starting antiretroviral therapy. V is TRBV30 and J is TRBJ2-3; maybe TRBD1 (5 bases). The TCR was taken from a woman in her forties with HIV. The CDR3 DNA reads TGTGCCTGGACGACAGCCACCACAGATACGCAGTATTTT. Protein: CAWTTATTDTQYF.